The T cell receptor beta chain described here comes from a study of OX40 agonist ivuxolimab in advanced cancers. Study as a whole: An anti-OX40 (CD134) antibody with agonistic activity, ivuxolimab, was administered to patients.

The repertoire was sequenced with immunoSEQ multiplex PCR; TCRdb's copy has only in-frame clones and lacks some. This sample carries some 49,000 clones, 85% of them seen once, and the ten largest clones take about a fifth. About this clone itself: Its antigen is as yet unknown.

The trim removed 2 bases at V and 6 bases at J, leaving 3 bases unmatched. This CDR3 spans 14 amino acids. Looked up from germline, CDR1 is SGHKS and CDR2 is YYEKEE (reference sequence). Study findings and constraints: Some patients without response likewise showed low normalized clonal expansion.

The TCR originated in an adult with an advanced solid tumor such as melanoma, head and neck, liver or kidney cancer. The source material was CD4+ or CD8+ T cells sorted from blood, sampled in a trial of the OX40 agonist ivuxolimab. The rearrangement uses TRBV5-5 and TRBJ1-2, with 11 positions matching TRBD1. The CDR3 DNA is TGTGCCAGCAGCTTCGGGGACAGGGGGGATGGCTACACCTTC. Amino acids: CASSFGDRGDGYTF.